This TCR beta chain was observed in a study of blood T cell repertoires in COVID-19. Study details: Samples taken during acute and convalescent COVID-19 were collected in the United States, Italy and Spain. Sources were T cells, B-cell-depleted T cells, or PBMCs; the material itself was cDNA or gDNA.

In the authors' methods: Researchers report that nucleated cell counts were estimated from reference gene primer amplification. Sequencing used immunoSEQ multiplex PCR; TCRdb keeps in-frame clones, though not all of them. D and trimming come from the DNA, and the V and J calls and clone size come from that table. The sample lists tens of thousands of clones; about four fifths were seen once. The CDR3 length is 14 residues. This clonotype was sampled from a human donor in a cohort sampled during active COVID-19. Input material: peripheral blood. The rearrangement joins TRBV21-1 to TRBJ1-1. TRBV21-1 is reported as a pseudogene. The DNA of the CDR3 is TGTGCCAGCAGCAAACCCCGGGATCACACTGAAGCTTTCTTT. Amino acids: CASSKPRDHTEAFF.